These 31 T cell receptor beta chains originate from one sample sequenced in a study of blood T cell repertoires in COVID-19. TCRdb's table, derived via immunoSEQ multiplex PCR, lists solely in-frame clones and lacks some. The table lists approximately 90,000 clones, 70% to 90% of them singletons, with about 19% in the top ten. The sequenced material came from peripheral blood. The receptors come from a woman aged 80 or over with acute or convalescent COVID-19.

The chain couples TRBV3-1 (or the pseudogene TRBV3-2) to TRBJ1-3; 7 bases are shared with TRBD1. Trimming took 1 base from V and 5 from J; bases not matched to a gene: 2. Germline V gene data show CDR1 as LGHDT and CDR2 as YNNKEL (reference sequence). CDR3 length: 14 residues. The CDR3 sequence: CASSQGDSRNTIYF. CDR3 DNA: TGTGCCAGCAGCCAAGGGGACAGTAGAAACACCATATATTTT.

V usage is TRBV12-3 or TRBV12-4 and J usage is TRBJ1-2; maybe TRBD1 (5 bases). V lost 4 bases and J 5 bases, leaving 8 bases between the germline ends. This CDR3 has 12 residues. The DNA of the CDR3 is TGTGCCAGCAGTTCGGGGGGTTATGGCTACACCTTC. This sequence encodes CASSSGGYGYTF.

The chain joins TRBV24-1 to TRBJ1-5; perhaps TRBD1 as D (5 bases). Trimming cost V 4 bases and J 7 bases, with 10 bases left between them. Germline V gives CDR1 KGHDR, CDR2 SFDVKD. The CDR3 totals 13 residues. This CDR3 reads CATSDSGYQPQHF. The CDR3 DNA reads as TGTGCCACCAGTGACTCAGGGTACCAGCCCCAGCATTTT.

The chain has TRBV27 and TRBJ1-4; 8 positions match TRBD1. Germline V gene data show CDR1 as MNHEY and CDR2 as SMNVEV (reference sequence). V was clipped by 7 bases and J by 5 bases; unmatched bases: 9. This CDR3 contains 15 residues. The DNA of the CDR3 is TGTGCCAGCACCTATCGGACAGGGTTAAATGAAAAACTGTTTTTT. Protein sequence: CASTYRTGLNEKLFF.

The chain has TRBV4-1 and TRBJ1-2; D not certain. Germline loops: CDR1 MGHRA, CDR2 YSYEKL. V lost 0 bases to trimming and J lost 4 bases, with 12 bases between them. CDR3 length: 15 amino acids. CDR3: CASSQDEGGAYGYTF. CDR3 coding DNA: TGCGCCAGCAGCCAAGATGAGGGAGGTGCCTATGGCTACACCTTC.

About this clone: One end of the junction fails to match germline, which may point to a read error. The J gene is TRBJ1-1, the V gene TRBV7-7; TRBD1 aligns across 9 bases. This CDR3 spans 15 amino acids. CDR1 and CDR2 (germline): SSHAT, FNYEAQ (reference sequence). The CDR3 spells CASSPYGTGTTEAFF. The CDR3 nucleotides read TGTGCTAGCAGCCCCTACGGGACAGGGACCACTGAAGCTTTCTTT.

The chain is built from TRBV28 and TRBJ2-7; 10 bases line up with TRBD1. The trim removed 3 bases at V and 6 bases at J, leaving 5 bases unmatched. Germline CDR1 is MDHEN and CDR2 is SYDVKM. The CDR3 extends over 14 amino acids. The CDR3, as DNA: TGTGCCAGCAGTTTCGGGGACAGGGGTAGCGAGCAGTACTTC. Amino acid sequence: CASSFGDRGSEQYF. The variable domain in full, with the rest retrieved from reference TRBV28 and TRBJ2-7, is DVKVTQSSRYLVKRTGEKVFLECVQDMDHENMFWYRQDPGLGLRLIYFSYDVKMKEKGDIPEGYSVSREKKERFSLILESASTNQTSMYLCASSFGDRGSEQYFGPGTRLTVT.

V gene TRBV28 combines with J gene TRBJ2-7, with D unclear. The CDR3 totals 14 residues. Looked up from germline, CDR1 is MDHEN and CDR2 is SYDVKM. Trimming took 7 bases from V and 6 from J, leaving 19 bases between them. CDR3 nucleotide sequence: TGTGCCAGCACCTCCCTCCACCCGGTTGGCGAGCAGTACTTC. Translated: CASTSLHPVGEQYF.

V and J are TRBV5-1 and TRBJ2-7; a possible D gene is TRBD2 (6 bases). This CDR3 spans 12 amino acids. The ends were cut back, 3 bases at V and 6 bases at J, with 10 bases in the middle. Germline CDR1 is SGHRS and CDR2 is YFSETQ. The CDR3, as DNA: TGCGCCAGCAGCTCGACTAGACTCGAGCAGTACTTC. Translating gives CASSSTRLEQYF.

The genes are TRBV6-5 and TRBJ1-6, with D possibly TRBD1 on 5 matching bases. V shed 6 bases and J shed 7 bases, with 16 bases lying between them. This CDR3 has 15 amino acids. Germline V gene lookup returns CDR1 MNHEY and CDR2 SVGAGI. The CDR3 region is CASSPRDFGNSPLHF. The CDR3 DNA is TGTGCCAGCAGCCCCCGGGACTTCGGAAATTCACCCCTCCACTTT.

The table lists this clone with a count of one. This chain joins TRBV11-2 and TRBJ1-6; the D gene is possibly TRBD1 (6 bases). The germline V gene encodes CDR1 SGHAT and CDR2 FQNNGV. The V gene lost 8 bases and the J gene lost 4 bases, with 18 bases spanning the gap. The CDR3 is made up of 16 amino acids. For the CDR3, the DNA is TGTGCCAGCGGCTGGCGGGGGGCGGGGTATAATTCACCCCTCCACTTT. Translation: CASGWRGAGYNSPLHF. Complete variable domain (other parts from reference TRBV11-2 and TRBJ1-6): EAGVAQSPRYKIIEKRQSVAFWCNPISGHATLYWYQQILGQGPKLLIQFQNNGVVDDSQLPKDRFSAERLKGVDSTLKIQPAKLEDSAVYLCASGWRGAGYNSPLHFGNGTRLTVT.

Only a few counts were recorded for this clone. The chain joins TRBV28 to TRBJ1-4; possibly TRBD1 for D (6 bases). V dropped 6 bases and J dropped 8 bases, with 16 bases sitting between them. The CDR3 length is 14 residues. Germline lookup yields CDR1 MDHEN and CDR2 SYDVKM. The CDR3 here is CASRTAGAREKLFF. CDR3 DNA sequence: TGTGCCAGCAGAACGGCGGGGGCGCGAGAAAAACTGTTTTTT.

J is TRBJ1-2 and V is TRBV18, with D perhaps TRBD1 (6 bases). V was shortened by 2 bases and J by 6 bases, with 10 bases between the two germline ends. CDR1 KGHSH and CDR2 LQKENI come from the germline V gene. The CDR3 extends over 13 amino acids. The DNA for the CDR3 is TGTGCCAGCTCACCAAACAGGGAGCATGGCTACACCTTC. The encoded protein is CASSPNREHGYTF.

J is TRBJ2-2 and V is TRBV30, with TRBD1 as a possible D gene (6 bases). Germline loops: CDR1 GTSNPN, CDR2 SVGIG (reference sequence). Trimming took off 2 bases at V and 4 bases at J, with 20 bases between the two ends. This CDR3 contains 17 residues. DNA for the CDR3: TGTGCCTGGAGTACCCCCTACAGGGTAGCCCGCACCGGGGAGCTGTTTTTT. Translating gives CAWSTPYRVARTGELFF.

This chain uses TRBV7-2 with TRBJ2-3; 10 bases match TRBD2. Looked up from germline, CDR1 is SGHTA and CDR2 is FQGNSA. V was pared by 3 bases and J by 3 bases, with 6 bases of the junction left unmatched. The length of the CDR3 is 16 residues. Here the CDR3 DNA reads TGTGCCAGCAGCTTGGCGGCTAGCGGGGGTACAGATACGCAGTATTTT. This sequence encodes CASSLAASGGTDTQYF.

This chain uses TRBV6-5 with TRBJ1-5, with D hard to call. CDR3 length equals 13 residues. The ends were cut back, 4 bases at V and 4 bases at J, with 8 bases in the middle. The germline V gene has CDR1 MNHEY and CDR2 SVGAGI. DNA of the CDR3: TGTGCCAGCAGTTGGGGAGGAAATCAGCCCCAGCATTTT. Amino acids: CASSWGGNQPQHF.

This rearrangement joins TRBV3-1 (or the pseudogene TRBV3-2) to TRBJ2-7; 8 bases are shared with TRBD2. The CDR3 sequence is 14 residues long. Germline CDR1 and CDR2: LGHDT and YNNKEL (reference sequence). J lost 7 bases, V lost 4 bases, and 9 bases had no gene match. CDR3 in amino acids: CASSLGLAPGEQYF. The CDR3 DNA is TGTGCCAGCAGCCTAGGACTAGCCCCAGGGGAGCAGTACTTC.

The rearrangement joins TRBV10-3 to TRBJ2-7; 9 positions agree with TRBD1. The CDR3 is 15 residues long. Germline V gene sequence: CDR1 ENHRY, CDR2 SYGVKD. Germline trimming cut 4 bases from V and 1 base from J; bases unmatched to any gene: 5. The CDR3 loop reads CAISGRDRDSYEQYF. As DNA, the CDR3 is TGTGCCATCAGTGGCCGGGACAGGGATTCCTACGAGCAGTACTTC.

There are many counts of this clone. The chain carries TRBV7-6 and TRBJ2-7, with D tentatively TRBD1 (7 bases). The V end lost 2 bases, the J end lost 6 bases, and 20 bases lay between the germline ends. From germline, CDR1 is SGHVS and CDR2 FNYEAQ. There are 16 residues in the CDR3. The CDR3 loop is CASSLLPPGGSFEQYF. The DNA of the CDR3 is TGTGCCAGCAGCTTACTGCCCCCAGGGGGGTCGTTCGAGCAGTACTTC.

CDR3 coding DNA: TGCAGTGCTAGTCTTACAGGGGGCGGAAACACTGAAGCTTTCTTT. Translated, it gives CSASLTGGGNTEAFF. This rearrangement joins TRBV20-1 to TRBJ1-1, with 9 bases matching TRBD1. This CDR3 is built from 15 residues. V lost 3 bases and J lost 2; bases outside the gene matches: 7. Germline V gives CDR1 DFQATT, CDR2 SNEGSKA (reference sequence).

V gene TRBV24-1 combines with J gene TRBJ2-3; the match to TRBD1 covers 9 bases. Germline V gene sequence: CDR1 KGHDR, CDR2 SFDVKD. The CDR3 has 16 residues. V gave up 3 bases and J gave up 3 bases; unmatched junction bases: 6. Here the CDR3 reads CATSDTLGQGTDTQYF. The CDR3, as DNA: TGTGCCACCAGTGATACGTTGGGACAGGGAACAGATACGCAGTATTTT.

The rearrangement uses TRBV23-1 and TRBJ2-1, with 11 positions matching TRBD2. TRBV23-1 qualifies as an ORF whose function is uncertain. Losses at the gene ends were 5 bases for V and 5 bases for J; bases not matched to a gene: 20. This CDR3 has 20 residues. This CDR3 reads CASSGPCGGEPGLADNEQFF. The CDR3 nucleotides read TGCGCCAGCAGTGGGCCATGCGGGGGGGAGCCGGGACTAGCGGACAATGAGCAGTTCTTC.

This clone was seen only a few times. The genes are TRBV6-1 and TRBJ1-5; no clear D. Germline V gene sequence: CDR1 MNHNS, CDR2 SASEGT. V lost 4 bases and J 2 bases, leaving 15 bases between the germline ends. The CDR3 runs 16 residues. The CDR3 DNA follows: TGTGCCAGCAGTGGTCTAGGAGGATCTGGCAATCAGCCCCAGCATTTT. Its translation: CASSGLGGSGNQPQHF.

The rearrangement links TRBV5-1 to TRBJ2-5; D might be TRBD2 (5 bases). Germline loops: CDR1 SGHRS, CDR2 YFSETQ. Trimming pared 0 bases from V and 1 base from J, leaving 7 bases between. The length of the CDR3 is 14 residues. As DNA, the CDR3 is TGCGCCAGCAGCTTGGGAGGGTCCCAAGAGACCCAGTACTTC. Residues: CASSLGGSQETQYF.

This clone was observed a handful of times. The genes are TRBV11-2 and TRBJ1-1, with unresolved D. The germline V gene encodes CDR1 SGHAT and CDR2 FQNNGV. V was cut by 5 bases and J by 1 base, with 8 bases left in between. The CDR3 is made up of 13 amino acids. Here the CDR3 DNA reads TGTGCCAGCAGCCCCCGACAGAACACTGAAGCTTTCTTT. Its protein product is CASSPRQNTEAFF.

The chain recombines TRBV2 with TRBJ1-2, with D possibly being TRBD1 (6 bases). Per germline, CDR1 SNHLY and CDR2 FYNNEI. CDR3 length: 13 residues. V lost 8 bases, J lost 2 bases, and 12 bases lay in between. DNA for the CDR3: TGTGCCAGCTCAATGGACAGCAACTATGGCTACACCTTC. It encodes CASSMDSNYGYTF. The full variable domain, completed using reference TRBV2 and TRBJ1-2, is EPEVTQTPSHQVTQMGQEVILRCVPISNHLYFYWYRQILGQKVEFLVSFYNNEISEKSEIFDDQFSVERPDGSNFTLKIRSTKLEDSAMYFCASSMDSNYGYTFGSGTRLTVV.

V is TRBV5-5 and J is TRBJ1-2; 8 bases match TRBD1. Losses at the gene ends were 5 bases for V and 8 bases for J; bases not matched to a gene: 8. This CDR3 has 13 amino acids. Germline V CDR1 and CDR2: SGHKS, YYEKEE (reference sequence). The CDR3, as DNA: TGTGCCAGCAGACTGGACAGGGTGGGAGGCTACACCTTC. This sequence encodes CASRLDRVGGYTF.

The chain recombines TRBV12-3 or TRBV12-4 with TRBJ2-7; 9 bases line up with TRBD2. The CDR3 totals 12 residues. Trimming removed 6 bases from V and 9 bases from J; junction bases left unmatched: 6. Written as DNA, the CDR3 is TGTGCCAGCAGCCAGACTAGCGGTGGGCAGTACTTC. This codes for CASSQTSGGQYF.

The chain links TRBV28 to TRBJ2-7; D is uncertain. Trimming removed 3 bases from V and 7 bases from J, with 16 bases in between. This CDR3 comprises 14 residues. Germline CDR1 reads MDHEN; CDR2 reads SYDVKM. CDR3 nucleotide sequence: TGTGCCAGCAGTTTGAATCCGCGGAATAGGGAGCAGTACTTC. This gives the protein CASSLNPRNREQYF.

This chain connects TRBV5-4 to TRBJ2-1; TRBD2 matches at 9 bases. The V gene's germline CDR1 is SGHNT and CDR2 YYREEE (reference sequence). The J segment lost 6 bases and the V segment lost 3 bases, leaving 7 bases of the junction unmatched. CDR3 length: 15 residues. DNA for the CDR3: TGTGCCAGCAGCTCGTTAGCGGGGGCCCTCAATGAGCAGTTCTTC. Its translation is CASSSLAGALNEQFF.

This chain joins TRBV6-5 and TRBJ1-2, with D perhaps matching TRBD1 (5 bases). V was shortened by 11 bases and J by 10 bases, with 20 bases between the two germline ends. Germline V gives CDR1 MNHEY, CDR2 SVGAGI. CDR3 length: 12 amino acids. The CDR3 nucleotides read TGTGCCGCCAAGGACAAGCGGGCGACCTACACCTTC. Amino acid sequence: CAAKDKRATYTF.